Presented here are 27 T cell receptor beta chains from one specimen sequenced in a study of OX40 agonist ivuxolimab in advanced cancers. The protocol was immunoSEQ multiplex PCR, while the TCRdb copy is restricted to in-frame clones and leaves out a portion. The table lists tens of thousands of clones, 75% to 90% of them singletons. Sequenced material: CD4+ or CD8+ T cells sorted from blood, taken in a trial of the OX40 agonist ivuxolimab. Receptor source: an adult with an advanced solid tumor such as melanoma, head and neck, liver or kidney cancer.

This chain connects TRBV19 to TRBJ2-1, with 7 positions matching TRBD1. The junction had 8 bases not matched to a gene; V was cut back by 7 bases and J by 2 bases. Germline assignment: CDR1 LNHDA and CDR2 SQIVND (reference sequence). This CDR3 contains 15 residues. For the CDR3, the DNA is TGTGCCAGTATCGCCCGGGACAGACCCTACAATGAGCAGTTCTTC. Its protein is CASIARDRPYNEQFF.

The J gene is TRBJ1-2, the V gene TRBV6-6; TRBD1 is a possible D gene (6 bases). V gave up 1 base and J gave up 6 bases, with 12 bases separating them. The CDR3 spans 14 residues. Germline V lookup: CDR1 MNHNY, CDR2 SVGAGI (reference sequence). CDR3 bases: TGTGCCAGCAGTTACTTGGGGGGGCATAATGGCTACACCTTC. Its translation is CASSYLGGHNGYTF.

The rearrangement uses TRBV18 and TRBJ2-5; 10 bases align to TRBD2. The CDR3 consists of 17 residues. Per germline, CDR1 KGHSH and CDR2 LQKENI. V dropped 1 base and J dropped 4; count of bases not matched to a gene: 9. CDR3 bases: TGTGCCAGCTCACCACGGTCGGCTTGGACTAGCGGAGAGACCCAGTACTTC. Translated, it gives CASSPRSAWTSGETQYF.

The V gene is TRBV28, the J gene TRBJ2-1, with 12 bases that match TRBD1. The length of the CDR3 is 18 residues. V gave up 7 bases and J gave up 4 bases; unmatched junction bases: 14. Germline values: CDR1 MDHEN, CDR2 SYDVKM. The CDR3 here is CASTPGQGASGIYNEQFF. In DNA form, the CDR3 reads TGTGCCAGCACACCGGGACAGGGGGCCTCGGGAATTTACAATGAGCAGTTCTTC.

For this clone: A junction end diverges from the germline sequence, so it may reflect a read error. The V call is TRBV18, the J call TRBJ1-5; D is possibly TRBD1 (5 bases). The CDR3 totals 13 residues. Germline V gives CDR1 KGHSH, CDR2 LQKENI. The CDR3 region has the DNA TGTGCCGGCTCACCGGGAACGGGGGGGCCCCAGCATTTT. This encodes CAGSPGTGGPQHF.

The chain uses TRBV28 and TRBJ2-1, with 8 bases identical to TRBD1. V was pared by 1 base and J by 5 bases, with 7 bases of the junction left unmatched. Germline CDR1 is MDHEN and CDR2 is SYDVKM. The CDR3 has 16 residues. Here the CDR3 DNA reads TGTGCCAGCAGTTTATACGGACAGGGTAAGGACAATGAGCAGTTCTTC. Amino acids: CASSLYGQGKDNEQFF.

The V and J genes are TRBV6-5 and TRBJ1-6; no definite D call. The V and J ends lost 3 bases and 8 bases respectively, with 8 bases between them. The CDR3 has 13 residues. Germline-derived CDR1 and CDR2 are MNHEY and SVGAGI. CDR3 DNA: TGTGCCAGCAGTTATAATGGAGATTCACCCCTCCACTTT. Its protein is CASSYNGDSPLHF.

The chain joins TRBV16 to TRBJ1-6, with D unresolved. The CDR3 covers 13 residues. The ends were cut back, 4 bases at V and 8 bases at J, with 9 bases in the middle. Germline V lookup: CDR1 KGHSY, CDR2 FQNENV. CDR3 amino acids: CASSPTYDSPLHF. In DNA form, the CDR3 reads TGTGCCAGCAGCCCGACTTATGATTCACCCCTCCACTTT.

This clone came up once. This chain joins TRBV6-1 and TRBJ1-1; D gene uncertain. The CDR3 spans 15 residues. Germline assignment: CDR1 MNHNS and CDR2 SASEGT. Trimming removed 6 bases at V and 9 bases at J, with 23 bases between. The CDR3 bases are TGTGCCAGCAGAAACCGGAGGACCGAGGCTTCGAAAGCTTTCTTT. Amino acids: CASRNRRTEASKAFF.

The CDR3 reads CATSRVGGVDTGELFF. CDR3 in DNA: TGTGCCACCAGCAGAGTAGGAGGGGTCGACACCGGGGAGCTGTTTTTT. The chain joins TRBV15 to TRBJ2-2; D might be TRBD2 (6 bases). From germline, CDR1 is LNHNV and CDR2 YYDKDF (reference sequence). The germline V and J ends were trimmed by 1 base and 3 bases, with 12 bases remaining between them. The CDR3 is 16 residues long.

The chain has TRBV15 and TRBJ1-1, with no clear D. CDR1 is LNHNV, CDR2 YYDKDF, per germline (reference sequence). CDR3 length: 15 residues. V lost 5 bases, J lost 1 base, and 14 bases lay in between. The CDR3 DNA follows: TGTGCCACCAGCGGTGGAGATGGCGCGAACACTGAAGCTTTCTTT. Protein: CATSGGDGANTEAFF.

J is TRBJ2-5 and V is TRBV10-3, with D perhaps TRBD2 (6 bases). Germline values: CDR1 ENHRY, CDR2 SYGVKD. CDR3 size: 14 residues. V dropped 8 bases and J dropped 2 bases, with 15 bases sitting between them. CDR3 DNA sequence: TGTGCCATCCGAAGGGGTGGGGGGCAAGAGACCCAGTACTTC. Its translation is CAIRRGGGQETQYF.

V and J are TRBV7-9 and TRBJ1-6; possibly TRBD1 for D (6 bases). Between the trimmed V and J ends, which lost 4 bases and 7 bases, there was a span of 11 bases. Germline lookup yields CDR1 SEHNR and CDR2 FQNEAQ (reference sequence). The CDR3 is 14 residues long. The CDR3, as DNA: TGTGCCAGCAGCTCAACAGGGTCCAATTCACCCCTCCACTTT. Its translation: CASSSTGSNSPLHF.

A single count supports this clone. This chain uses TRBV10-1 with TRBJ2-3; 8 bases map to TRBD2. Germline V CDR1 and CDR2: WNHNN, SYGVQD (reference sequence). The CDR3 totals 14 residues. Trimming at V came to 9 bases and at J to 6 bases, leaving 11 bases not matched to a gene. Here the CDR3 DNA reads TGCGCCAGTCAGCCGGGAGGGAGTTCGGATACGCAGTATTTT. This translates into CASQPGGSSDTQYF.

This clone was seen just once. The rearrangement joins TRBV28 to TRBJ1-2; 9 bases line up with TRBD1. The V gene's germline CDR1 is MDHEN and CDR2 SYDVKM. The junction had 7 bases not matched to a gene; V was cut back by 1 base and J by 4 bases. The CDR3 is made up of 16 amino acids. CDR3 residues: CASSLSTTGGIYGYTF. The CDR3 region has the DNA TGTGCCAGCAGTTTATCAACGACAGGGGGAATCTATGGCTACACCTTC.

This chain links TRBV7-9 with TRBJ2-7, with D possibly being TRBD1 (8 bases). The CDR3 is made up of 17 amino acids. V was shortened by 5 bases and J by 0 bases, with 20 bases between the two germline ends. Germline V lookup: CDR1 SEHNR, CDR2 FQNEAQ (reference sequence). CDR3 residues: CASSPNRGRGGSYEQYF. The CDR3 DNA reads TGTGCCAGCAGCCCCAACAGGGGGAGGGGAGGCTCCTACGAGCAGTACTTC.

J is TRBJ1-6 and V is TRBV7-9; possible D gene TRBD1, 5 bases. V shed 4 bases and J shed 6 bases, with 10 bases lying between them. The CDR3 has 14 amino acids. Per germline, CDR1 SEHNR and CDR2 FQNEAQ (reference sequence). The CDR3 spells CASSSDGGNSPLHF. CDR3 bases: TGTGCCAGCAGCTCGGACGGGGGTAATTCACCCCTCCACTTT.

The rearrangement joins TRBV4-2 to TRBJ1-2; D is possibly TRBD1 (5 bases). V was cut by 0 bases and J by 1 base, with 18 bases left in between. The germline gives CDR1 LGHNA, CDR2 YNFKEQ. This CDR3 has 18 residues. The CDR3 DNA reads as TGTGCCAGCAGCCAAGATCTATCAGGGAAAAGCCTTAACTATGGCTACACCTTC. This encodes CASSQDLSGKSLNYGYTF.

This clone is a singleton in its sample. The V call is TRBV5-1, the J call TRBJ2-3; D possibly matches TRBD1 or TRBD2 (7 bases each). The germline CDR1 and CDR2 sequences are SGHRS and YFSETQ. CDR3 length: 14 amino acids. V lost 4 bases, J lost 2 bases, and 11 bases lay in between. The CDR3 sequence is CASSSGTDTDTQYF. Here the CDR3 DNA reads TGCGCCAGCAGCAGCGGGACAGACACAGATACGCAGTATTTT.

The gene calls are TRBV5-1 and TRBJ2-3; D call uncertain. This CDR3 contains 14 residues. V lost 0 bases, J lost 4 bases, and 9 bases lay in between. CDR1 and CDR2 from the germline V gene are SGHRS and YFSETQ. In DNA, the CDR3 is TGCGCCAGCAGCTTGGAACTCATGGCAGATACGCAGTATTTT. Its protein is CASSLELMADTQYF.

The chain links TRBV2 to TRBJ1-6; 7 nucleotides line up with TRBD1. The CDR3 is 17 residues long. CDR1 and CDR2 (germline): SNHLY, FYNNEI. V gave up 3 bases and J gave up 3 bases; unmatched junction bases: 8. The chain's CDR3 is CASSEGGRDSYNSPLHF. DNA of the CDR3: TGTGCCAGCAGTGAGGGTGGGAGGGACAGCTATAATTCACCCCTCCACTTT.

CDR3: CASSDQGSLNTEAFF. In nucleotides, the CDR3 is TGTGCCAGCAGTGATCAGGGGAGCTTGAACACTGAAGCTTTCTTT. The chain combines TRBV2 with TRBJ1-1; D is possibly TRBD1 (6 bases). Trimming removed 3 bases at V and 0 bases at J, with 11 bases between. CDR3 size: 15 residues. Germline V gene sequence: CDR1 SNHLY, CDR2 FYNNEI. Drawing the rest from reference TRBV2 and TRBJ1-1, the complete variable domain is EPEVTQTPSHQVTQMGQEVILRCVPISNHLYFYWYRQILGQKVEFLVSFYNNEISEKSEIFDDQFSVERPDGSNFTLKIRSTKLEDSAMYFCASSDQGSLNTEAFFGQGTRLTVV.

The chain employs TRBV27 and TRBJ2-7; D unresolved. Per the germline V gene, CDR1 is MNHEY and CDR2 is SMNVEV (reference sequence). V was shortened by 10 bases and J by 0 bases, with 13 bases between the two germline ends. The CDR3 has 13 residues. The DNA for the CDR3 is TGTGCCACCGTGAATAGGGCCTCCTACGAGCAGTACTTC. This translates into CATVNRASYEQYF.

This clone was seen a handful of times. The chain joins TRBV7-9 to TRBJ2-3; D gene unclear. There are 11 residues in the CDR3. Germline loops: CDR1 SEHNR, CDR2 FQNEAQ (reference sequence). Deletions cut 7 bases from V and 6 bases from J, with 8 bases between. The CDR3 nucleotides read TGTGCCAGCACAAACGGGGATACGCAGTATTTT. This sequence encodes CASTNGDTQYF.

V gene TRBV7-2 combines with J gene TRBJ1-2; D is unclear. Trimming pared 1 base from V and 7 bases from J, leaving 10 bases between. This CDR3 contains 13 residues. Germline values: CDR1 SGHTA, CDR2 FQGNSA. CDR3 in DNA: TGTGCCAGCAGCTTAGATAGGGCTAGTGGCTACACCTTC. It yields the protein CASSLDRASGYTF. The variable domain in full, completed from reference TRBV7-2 and TRBJ1-2, reads GAGVSQSPSNKVTEKGKDVELRCDPISGHTALYWYRQSLGQGLEFLIYFQGNSAPDKSGLPSDRFSAERTGGSVSTLTIQRTQQEDSAVYLCASSLDRASGYTFGSGTRLTVV.

This sequence joins TRBV4-2 and TRBJ2-7; 8 bases match TRBD2. The CDR3 is 19 amino acids. J lost 3 bases, V lost 0 bases, and 16 bases had no gene match. Germline V gives CDR1 LGHNA, CDR2 YNFKEQ. The CDR3 loop reads CASSQDWVGGVAGRYEQYF. CDR3 sequence (DNA): TGTGCCAGCAGCCAAGATTGGGTTGGCGGGGTAGCGGGGCGCTACGAGCAGTACTTC.

The chain uses TRBV6-1 and TRBJ1-2; 9 bases are a match to TRBD1. Germline loops: CDR1 MNHNS, CDR2 SASEGT. This CDR3 spans 13 amino acids. V was clipped by 6 bases and J by 2 bases; unmatched bases: 1. The CDR3 bases are TGTGCCAGCAGACAGGGGGCGAACTATGGCTACACCTTC. Translated, it gives CASRQGANYGYTF.